This record covers a single T cell receptor (beta chain). Its specificity is not known. Germline V CDR1 and CDR2: DFQATT, SNEGSKA (reference sequence). The CDR3 spans 15 residues. A sample-barcoded 5' primer and a J-beta primer mix were used in a second PCR of about 6 to 11 cycles. TCRdb ran MiXCR on the 5' RACE reads and lists one entry per CDR3 protein. The sample consists of around 900,000 distinct CDR3 sequences, 29% of them appearing once. This sample is drawn from a study of blood T cells in healthy people across ages. Study-wide results and limits: Per million T cells, TCR beta diversity dropped about linearly as age rose. The unsorted PBMCs prevented any conclusive comparison of naive versus antigen-experienced cells.

Healthy Russian Caucasian donors spanned ages about 6 to 95 years. Input material: blood. The TCR sequence derives from an elderly woman in good health. The genes are TRBV20-1 and TRBJ2-1, with a tentative D call TRBD1 (5 bases). The DNA end is a closer match to TRBJ2-7, so the J assignment may be wrong. The CDR3 region is CSARDGQGSYNEQYF. CDR3 DNA sequence: TGCAGTGCTAGAGATGGGCAGGGCTCCTACAATGAGCAGTACTTC.